The 26 T cell receptor beta chains in this list originate from one sample, sequenced in a study of T cells after yellow fever vaccination. Each CDR3 protein is one row after TCRdb ran MiXCR on the 5' RACE reads. Of some 550,000 distinct CDR3 sequences detected, roughly a fifth appear once; the ten largest clones hold 14%. This material consisted of PBMCs, taken 15 days after the yellow fever booster vaccination. All receptors derive from a man younger than 40 who received the YFV17D yellow fever vaccine.

The table lists this clonotype with a few counts. The genes are TRBV6-5 and TRBJ2-7, with D possibly TRBD1 on 6 matching bases. Germline V gives CDR1 MNHEY, CDR2 SVGAGI. The CDR3 runs 19 residues. Trimming cost V 1 base and J 6 bases, with 28 bases left between them. Written as DNA, the CDR3 is TGTGCCAGCAGTTACTTCTTCAGGGGCGTGGCACTTGACTCCGGCGAGCAGTACTTC. Translated: CASSYFFRGVALDSGEQYF.

The chain is built from TRBV5-4 and TRBJ1-2, with 7 nucleotides matching TRBD1. Trimming at V came to 0 bases and at J to 4 bases, leaving 9 bases not matched to a gene. Germline loops: CDR1 SGHNT, CDR2 YYREEE (reference sequence). This CDR3 has 16 residues. The CDR3 loop is CASSLEVGQAFYGYTF. The CDR3 bases are TGTGCCAGCAGCTTGGAAGTCGGACAGGCATTCTATGGCTACACCTTC.

The chain combines TRBV20-1 with TRBJ2-5, with 9 bases aligning to TRBD1. Germline V CDR1 and CDR2: DFQATT, SNEGSKA (reference sequence). V dropped 3 bases and J dropped 2; count of bases not matched to a gene: 4. This CDR3 region has 14 residues. Written as DNA, the CDR3 is TGCAGTGCTAGGACAGGGGGATTACAAGAGACCCAGTACTTC. Protein product: CSARTGGLQETQYF.

CDR3 sequence: CASSYGGTGTPLDTQYF. The CDR3 nucleotides are TGTGCCAGCAGTTACGGAGGCACTGGGACCCCCCTGGATACGCAGTATTTT. The V gene is TRBV6-2 or TRBV6-3, the J gene TRBJ2-3; D is perhaps TRBD1 or TRBD2 (5 bases each). With 2 bases removed from V and 6 bases from J, the gap between germline ends came to 21 bases. CDR1 and CDR2 from the germline V gene are MNHEY and SVGEGT. The CDR3 runs 17 residues.

This chain joins TRBV19 and TRBJ2-2; a possible D gene is TRBD2 (5 bases). The ends were cut back, 5 bases at V and 3 bases at J, with 10 bases in the middle. CDR1 is LNHDA and CDR2 is SQIVND in the germline V gene (reference sequence). The CDR3 is made up of 14 amino acids. The CDR3 spells CASSRRDDTGELFF. The CDR3 coding sequence is TGTGCCAGTAGTCGACGGGATGACACCGGGGAGCTGTTTTTT.

In its sample, this clonotype was seen once. The rearrangement uses TRBV7-6 and TRBJ2-1; TRBD2 agrees at 10 bases. This CDR3 is 18 amino acids long. In germline, CDR1 is SGHVS, CDR2 FNYEAQ. J was trimmed by 0 bases and V by 6 bases; bases with no gene match: 11. As DNA, the CDR3 is TGTGCCAGCAGGTCCCGAGCGGGAGGGCTGAGCTCCTACAATGAGCAGTTCTTC. Translation gives CASRSRAGGLSSYNEQFF.

J is TRBJ2-1 and V is TRBV9; D gene unclear. Germline lookup yields CDR1 SGDLS and CDR2 YYNGEE. V was cut by 1 base and J by 4 bases, with 6 bases left in between. The CDR3 spans 13 residues. CDR3 in amino acids: CASSVSWYNEQFF. CDR3 coding DNA: TGTGCCAGCAGCGTATCCTGGTACAATGAGCAGTTCTTC.

The chain uses TRBV20-1 and TRBJ2-7; 8 nucleotides agree with TRBD2. The CDR3 has 13 amino acids. The V and J ends lost 6 bases and 2 bases, in that order; junction bases with no gene match: 6. CDR1 and CDR2 from the germline V gene are DFQATT and SNEGSKA (reference sequence). CDR3 in DNA: TGCAGTGCCCACCTAGCGGGCACCTACGAGCAGTACTTC. Its protein is CSAHLAGTYEQYF.

This clonotype occurred a few times. The V call is TRBV29-1, the J call TRBJ2-3, with TRBD1 identical over 8 bases. The CDR3 spans 14 residues. V gave up 7 bases and J gave up 2 bases; unmatched junction bases: 8. Per germline, CDR1 SQVTM and CDR2 ANQGSEA. CDR3 DNA: TGCAGCGGTATGACAGGGGTCGCCACAGATACGCAGTATTTT. It is translated as CSGMTGVATDTQYF.

This clonotype appeared a few times. The chain employs TRBV5-4 and TRBJ2-7; D may be TRBD1 (6 bases). This CDR3 has 14 residues. The germline V gene has CDR1 SGHNT and CDR2 YYREEE (reference sequence). Trimming removed 0 bases from V and 3 bases from J, with 10 bases in between. The CDR3 DNA reads TGTGCCAGCAGCTTGGACAGGGATCTCTACGAGCAGTACTTC. Protein sequence: CASSLDRDLYEQYF.

This chain joins TRBV29-1 and TRBJ2-3, with 9 bases lining up with TRBD1. This CDR3 spans 14 amino acids. V lost 7 bases to trimming and J lost 5 bases; unmatched junction nucleotides: 10. Germline V CDR1 and CDR2: SQVTM, ANQGSEA. The DNA of the CDR3 is TGCAGCGATACCGGACAGGGGATGGAAGATACGCAGTATTTT. This translates into CSDTGQGMEDTQYF.

A few counts support this clonotype. The chain has TRBV7-2 and TRBJ2-7; possible D gene TRBD1, 6 bases. V gave up 4 bases and J gave up 6 bases, with 13 bases separating them. The CDR3 is 13 amino acids. Per germline, CDR1 SGHTA and CDR2 FQGNSA. The CDR3 protein is CASSSQGPGEQYF. The DNA for the CDR3 is TGTGCCAGCAGCTCACAGGGACCTGGCGAGCAGTACTTC. The whole variable domain, filled in from reference TRBV7-2 and TRBJ2-7, reads GAGVSQSPSNKVTEKGKDVELRCDPISGHTALYWYRQSLGQGLEFLIYFQGNSAPDKSGLPSDRFSAERTGGSVSTLTIQRTQQEDSAVYLCASSSQGPGEQYFGPGTRLTVT.

The rearrangement links TRBV9 to TRBJ2-1, with 10 positions matching TRBD2. V lost 3 bases, J lost 5 bases, and 5 bases stayed unmatched. CDR3 length: 15 residues. Germline values: CDR1 SGDLS, CDR2 YYNGEE. The CDR3 DNA reads as TGTGCCAGCAGCGAGAGCGGGAGGGTGAACAATGAGCAGTTCTTC. This codes for CASSESGRVNNEQFF.

This clonotype was observed a few times. The chain recombines TRBV20-1 with TRBJ2-2, with TRBD1 as a possible D gene (6 bases). CDR3 length: 14 amino acids. Trimming cost V 0 bases and J 6 bases, with 11 bases left between them. Germline-derived CDR1 and CDR2 are DFQATT and SNEGSKA (reference sequence). The CDR3 loop reads CSARDGTHAGELFF. The CDR3 DNA reads as TGCAGTGCTAGAGACGGGACACATGCCGGGGAGCTGTTTTTT.

The sample holds many counts of this clonotype. The junction does not match germline at one end; this may be a read error. The CDR3 DNA sequence: TGTGCCAGCAGCTTAGCGTCATCCTACAATGAGCAGTTCTTC. Protein product: CASSLASSYNEQFF. This chain uses TRBV5-1 with TRBJ2-1, with a weak D call TRBD2 (5 bases). The germline V gene has CDR1 SGHRS and CDR2 YFSETQ. This CDR3 comprises 14 residues.

This clonotype was observed a handful of times. The chain is built from TRBV7-2 and TRBJ2-2; a weak D match, TRBD2 (6 bases). This CDR3 has 14 residues. The V gene lost 0 bases and the J gene lost 7 bases, with 9 bases spanning the gap. Germline CDR1 and CDR2: SGHTA and FQGNSA. CDR3 bases: TGTGCCAGCAGCTTAGCGACTAGGTACGGGGAGCTGTTTTTT. As protein: CASSLATRYGELFF.

V and J are TRBV20-1 and TRBJ2-7, with TRBD2 matching 9 bases. The germline gives CDR1 DFQATT, CDR2 SNEGSKA (reference sequence). The CDR3 extends over 14 amino acids. J was trimmed by 2 bases and V by 8 bases; bases with no gene match: 10. CDR3 DNA sequence: TGCAGTTCGCCCCCGGGACTAGCAACCTACGAGCAGTACTTC. Residues: CSSPPGLATYEQYF.

This clonotype was recorded a few times. CDR3 coding DNA: TGTGCCAGCAGATTGACTAGCGGAGTGCCGAACACCGGGGAGCTGTTTTTT. Translation gives CASRLTSGVPNTGELFF. The chain joins TRBV7-9 to TRBJ2-2, with 9 bases matching TRBD2. V dropped 6 bases and J dropped 0; count of bases not matched to a gene: 8. Germline CDR1 is SEHNR and CDR2 is FQNEAQ (reference sequence). This CDR3 has 17 amino acids.

The J gene is TRBJ2-1, the V gene TRBV20-1; D unresolved. V dropped 6 bases and J dropped 6 bases, with 15 bases sitting between them. This CDR3 is built from 13 residues. Germline lookup yields CDR1 DFQATT and CDR2 SNEGSKA (reference sequence). The CDR3 sequence is CSATPARANEQFF. The CDR3 DNA follows: TGCAGTGCCACCCCAGCGCGCGCCAATGAGCAGTTCTTC.

This clonotype was detected a few times. V and J are TRBV24-1 and TRBJ2-3; D uncertain. There are 13 residues in the CDR3. Between the trimmed V and J ends, which lost 5 bases and 3 bases, there was a span of 8 bases. Germline V gene lookup returns CDR1 KGHDR and CDR2 SFDVKD. The CDR3 DNA sequence: TGTGCCACCAGTGCGTCAGGAACAGATACGCAGTATTTT. The encoded protein is CATSASGTDTQYF.

There are a few counts of this clonotype. The genes are TRBV27 and TRBJ2-3; D unresolved. V was cut by 7 bases and J by 0 bases, with 14 bases left in between. CDR3 length: 15 amino acids. Germline CDR1 reads MNHEY; CDR2 reads SMNVEV (reference sequence). CDR3 sequence: CASKTFSPSTDTQYF. CDR3 coding DNA: TGTGCCAGCAAAACGTTTTCCCCTAGCACAGATACGCAGTATTTT.

This sequence joins TRBV4-3 and TRBJ1-1; 8 bases align to TRBD1. Germline V gives CDR1 LGHNA, CDR2 YSLEER. CDR3 length equals 14 residues. V gave up 0 bases and J gave up 6 bases; unmatched junction bases: 3. The CDR3 spells CASSQEDRVAEAFF. The DNA for the CDR3 is TGCGCCAGCAGCCAAGAGGACAGGGTAGCTGAAGCTTTCTTT.

V usage is TRBV11-2 and J usage is TRBJ2-5; 12 bases agree with TRBD2. V was clipped by 5 bases and J by 4 bases; unmatched bases: 11. Germline V gene lookup returns CDR1 SGHAT and CDR2 FQNNGV. CDR3 length equals 17 residues. The DNA of the CDR3 is TGTGCCAGCAGCCCCGGAGGTCTAGCGGGAGGGATAGAGACCCAGTACTTC. This codes for CASSPGGLAGGIETQYF.

The V and J genes are TRBV5-1 and TRBJ1-1; D is perhaps TRBD1 (5 bases). Between the trimmed V and J ends, which lost 0 bases and 1 base, there was a span of 10 bases. Looked up from germline, CDR1 is SGHRS and CDR2 is YFSETQ. The CDR3 contains 15 residues. The CDR3 is CASSLAGGKNTEAFF. In nucleotides, the CDR3 is TGCGCCAGCAGCTTGGCTGGGGGGAAGAACACTGAAGCTTTCTTT.

This clonotype was found a few times. This chain connects TRBV5-1 to TRBJ2-7, with 9 positions matching TRBD1. J was trimmed by 2 bases and V by 4 bases; bases with no gene match: 10. The CDR3 extends over 16 amino acids. Germline-derived CDR1 and CDR2 are SGHRS and YFSETQ. CDR3 bases: TGCGCCAGCAGCGTTACCGGGACAGGGTTTGCCTACGAGCAGTACTTC. This encodes CASSVTGTGFAYEQYF.

This clonotype turned up a few times. The chain combines TRBV6-2 or TRBV6-3 with TRBJ2-1; D is possibly TRBD2 (6 bases). The V gene's germline CDR1 is MNHEY and CDR2 SVGEGT. With 6 bases removed from V and 7 bases from J, the gap between germline ends came to 22 bases. The CDR3 runs to 16 residues. DNA for the CDR3: TGTGCCAGCAGCGGAGACACTGAGCGGGCTGGAAATGAGCAGTTCTTC. Its translation is CASSGDTERAGNEQFF.